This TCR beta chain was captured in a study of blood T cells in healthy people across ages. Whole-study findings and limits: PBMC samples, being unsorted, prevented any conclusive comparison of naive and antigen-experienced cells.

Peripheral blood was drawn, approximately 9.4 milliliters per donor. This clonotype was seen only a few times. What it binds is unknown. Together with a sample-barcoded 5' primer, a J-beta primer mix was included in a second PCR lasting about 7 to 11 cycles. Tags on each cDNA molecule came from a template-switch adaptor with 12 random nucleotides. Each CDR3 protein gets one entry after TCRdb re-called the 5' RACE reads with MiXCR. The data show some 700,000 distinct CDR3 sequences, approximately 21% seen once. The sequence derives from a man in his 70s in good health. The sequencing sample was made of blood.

As DNA, the CDR3 is TGTGCCAGCAGTGAAGCTAGATACCTGGAACAGCTTTACTACGAGCAGTACTTC. Protein: CASSEARYLEQLYYEQYF. The chain carries TRBV2 and TRBJ2-7; D uncertain. Germline CDR1 is SNHLY and CDR2 is FYNNEI. This CDR3 is built from 18 residues. The ends were cut back, 0 bases at V and 3 bases at J, with 21 bases in the middle.